Given below is one TCR beta chain in context. Its antigen is currently unknown. One end of the junction varies from germline; a read error may be responsible. This entry belongs to a study of T cells in tuberculosis. Study-wide findings and caveats: Smaller distances to GMM-specific TCRs suggested their expansion in active tuberculosis.

Per the germline V gene, CDR1 is SGDLS and CDR2 is YYNGEE. The CDR3 is made up of 15 amino acids. Sequencing used immunoSEQ multiplex PCR; TCRdb keeps in-frame clones, though not all of them. The sample shows about 29,000 clones, more than 80% of them seen only once. This sequence was found in a donor aged 10 to 29 with latent tuberculosis or without tuberculosis infection. This chain joins TRBV9 and TRBJ2-1; 8 nucleotides agree with TRBD2. Sequenced material: PBMCs. The CDR3 is CASSGRAGAGSKRIF. In nucleotides, the CDR3 is TGTGCCAGCAGCGGAAGAGCGGGGGCGGGTTCGAAAAGGATCTTC.